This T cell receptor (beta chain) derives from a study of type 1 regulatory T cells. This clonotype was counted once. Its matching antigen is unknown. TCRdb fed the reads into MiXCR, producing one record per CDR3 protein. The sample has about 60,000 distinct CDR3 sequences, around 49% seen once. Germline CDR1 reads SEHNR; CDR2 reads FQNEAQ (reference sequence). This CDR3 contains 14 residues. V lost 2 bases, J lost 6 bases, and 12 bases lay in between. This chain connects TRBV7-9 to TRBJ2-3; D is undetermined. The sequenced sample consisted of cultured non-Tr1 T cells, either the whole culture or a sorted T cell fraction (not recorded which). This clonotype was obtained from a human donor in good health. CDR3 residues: CASSLNQASDTQYF. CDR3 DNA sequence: TGTGCCAGCAGCTTAAATCAGGCTTCCGATACGCAGTATTTT.